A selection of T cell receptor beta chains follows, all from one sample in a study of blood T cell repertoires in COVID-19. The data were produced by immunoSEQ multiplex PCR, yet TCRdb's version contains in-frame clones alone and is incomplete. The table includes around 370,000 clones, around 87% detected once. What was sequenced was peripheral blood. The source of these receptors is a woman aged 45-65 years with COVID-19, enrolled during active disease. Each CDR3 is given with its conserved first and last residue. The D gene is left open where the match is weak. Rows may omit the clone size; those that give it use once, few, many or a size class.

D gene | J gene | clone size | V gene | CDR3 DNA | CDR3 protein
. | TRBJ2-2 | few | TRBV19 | TGTGCCAGTATCTTTAGTCCCCCAACCCCGCTCGGTTTCACCGGGGAGCTGTTTTTT | CASIFSPPTPLGFTGELFF
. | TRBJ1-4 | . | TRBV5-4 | TGTGCCAGCAGCTCTCGGGGGGATTATGAAAAACTGTTTTTT | CASSSRGDYEKLFF
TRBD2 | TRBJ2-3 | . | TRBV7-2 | TGTGCCAGCAGCTTAACGGCGGGAGGGCCCACAGATACGCAGTATTTT | CASSLTAGGPTDTQYF
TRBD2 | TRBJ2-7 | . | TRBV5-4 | TGTGCCAGCAGCAGAGGAGGTGGGAGTAGCGGGAGGGTGTACGAGCAGTACTTC | CASSRGGGSSGRVYEQYF
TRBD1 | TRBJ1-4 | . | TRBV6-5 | TGTGCCAGCAGGCTGACGAGGGGGCGCGGTGAAAAACTGTTTTTT | CASRLTRGRGEKLFF
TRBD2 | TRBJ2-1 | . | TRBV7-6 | TGTGCCAGCAGCTTTGGACTAGCGGGATCCTACAATGAGCAGTTCTTC | CASSFGLAGSYNEQFF
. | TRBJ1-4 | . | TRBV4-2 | TGTGCCAGCAGCCAAGATCGCGGGGGGGCGAAGAATGAAAAACTGTTTTTT | CASSQDRGGAKNEKLFF
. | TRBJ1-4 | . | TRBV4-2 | TGTGCCAGCAGCCATCCGAGCGGGACACCTCTTCTTTATGAAAAACTGTTTTTT | CASSHPSGTPLLYEKLFF
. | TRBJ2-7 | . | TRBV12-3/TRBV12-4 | TGTGCCAGCAGTCCGGGAGCCTATTACGAGCAGTACTTC | CASSPGAYYEQYF
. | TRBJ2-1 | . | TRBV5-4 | TGTGCCAGCAGCTTGACGGGTGGCGGCAGCTCCTACAATGAGCAGTTCTTC | CASSLTGGGSSYNEQFF
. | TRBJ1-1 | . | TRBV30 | TGTGCCTGGGGCAGGGGGAACACTGAAGCTTTCTTT | CAWGRGNTEAFF
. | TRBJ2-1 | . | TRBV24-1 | TGTGCCACCAGTGGGTCGGTCGGGGGCTCCTACAATGAGCAGTTCTTC | CATSGSVGGSYNEQFF
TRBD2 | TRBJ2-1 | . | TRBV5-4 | TGTGCCAGCAGCTTTGGGACTAGCGGGATAAGCAATGAGCAGTTCTTC | CASSFGTSGISNEQFF
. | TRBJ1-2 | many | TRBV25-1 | TGTGCCAGCAGTGACGGAGGGTATGGCTACACCTTC | CASSDGGYGYTF
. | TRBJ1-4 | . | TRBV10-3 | TGTGCCATCAGGACAGGAGTAGATGAAAAACTGTTTTTT | CAIRTGVDEKLFF
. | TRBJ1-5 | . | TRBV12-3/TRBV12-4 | TGTGCCAGCAGCACCTACCCATGGCCCCAGCATTTT | CASSTYPWPQHF
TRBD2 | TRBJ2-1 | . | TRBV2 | TGTGCCAGCAGTACCCGGCGGGGGGCGATAATCAATGAGCAGTTCTTC | CASSTRRGAIINEQFF
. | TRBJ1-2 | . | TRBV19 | TGTGCCAGTAGTATCTCCGGCAGGGATGGGGCCTCCTATGGCTACACCTTC | CASSISGRDGASYGYTF
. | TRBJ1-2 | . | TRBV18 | TGTGCCAGCTCACCATTCTCTGGGGAGGGGCAGAACTATGGCTACACCTTC | CASSPFSGEGQNYGYTF
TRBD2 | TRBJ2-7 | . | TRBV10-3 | TGTGCCATCAGCGCCACTAGCGGGAGGCCCAGCTCCTACGAGCAGTACTTC | CAISATSGRPSSYEQYF
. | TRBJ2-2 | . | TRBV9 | TGTGCCAGCACCCTATTTGAGTCCGGGGAGCTGTTTTTT | CASTLFESGELFF
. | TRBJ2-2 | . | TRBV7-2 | TGTGCCAGCAGCCCCCAGCGGCCCAGCGGGGAGCTGTTTTTT | CASSPQRPSGELFF
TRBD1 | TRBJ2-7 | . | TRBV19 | TGTGCCAGCAGATCCGGACAGGGGGTAACCTACGAGCAGTACTTC | CASRSGQGVTYEQYF
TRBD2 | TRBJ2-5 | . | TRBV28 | TGTGCCAGCACCCCAACCCGACTAGCGGGAGAGACCCAGTACTTC | CASTPTRLAGETQYF
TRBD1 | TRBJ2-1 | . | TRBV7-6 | TGTGCCAGCAGCTCAACTCCGGGACAGGGGTACAATGAGCAGTTCTTC | CASSSTPGQGYNEQFF
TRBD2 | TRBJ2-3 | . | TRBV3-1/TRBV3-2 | TGTGCCAGCAGCCACCCAGCCCTAAAGGTTGACAGCGGGAGTTGGAGAGATACGCAGTATTTT | CASSHPALKVDSGSWRDTQYF
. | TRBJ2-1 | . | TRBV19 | TGTGCCAGTAGTATAAGTTGGAGGTACAATGAGCAGTTCTTC | CASSISWRYNEQFF
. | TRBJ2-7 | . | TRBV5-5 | TGTGCCAGCAGCTCGGCAGGCGTCAGCTCCTACGAGCAGTACTTC | CASSSAGVSSYEQYF
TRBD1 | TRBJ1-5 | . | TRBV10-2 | TGCGCCAGCGGGGGACAGCCCAATCAGCCCCAGCATTTT | CASGGQPNQPQHF
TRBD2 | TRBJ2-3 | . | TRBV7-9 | TGTGCCAGCAGCTTAAGTAGCGGGAGCACAGATACGCAGTATTTT | CASSLSSGSTDTQYF
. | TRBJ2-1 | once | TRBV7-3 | TGTGCCAGCAGCTTAACTGGGAGCTCCTACAATGAGCAGTTCTTC | CASSLTGSSYNEQFF
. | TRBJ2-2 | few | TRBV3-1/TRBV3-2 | TGTGCCAGCAGCCAAGATCTGGGTTTGGGGGGATACACCGGGGAGCTGTTTTTT | CASSQDLGLGGYTGELFF
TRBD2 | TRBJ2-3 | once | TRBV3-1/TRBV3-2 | TGTGCCAGCAGCCTGGGACTAGCGGGAGTTTCCGGTACGCAGTATTTT | CASSLGLAGVSGTQYF
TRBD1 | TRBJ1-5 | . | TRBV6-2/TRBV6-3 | TGTGCCAGCAGTTACTCTTTGGGGGACAGACAAAATCAGCCCCAGCATTTT | CASSYSLGDRQNQPQHF
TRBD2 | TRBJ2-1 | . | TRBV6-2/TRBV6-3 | TGTGCCAGCAGTTACCCTCTAGCGGGAGTGGCAAATGAGCAGTTCTTC | CASSYPLAGVANEQFF
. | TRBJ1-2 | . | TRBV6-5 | TGTGCCAGCAGTTACTGGTCAGGGAACGACTATGGCTACACCTTC | CASSYWSGNDYGYTF
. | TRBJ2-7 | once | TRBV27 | TGTGCCAGCAGTCCGGGACACACGAGCTCCTACGAGCAGTACTTC | CASSPGHTSSYEQYF
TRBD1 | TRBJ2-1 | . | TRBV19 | TGTGCCAGTAGTCCGCGACAGGGGGCTAAAAATGAGCAGTTCTTC | CASSPRQGAKNEQFF
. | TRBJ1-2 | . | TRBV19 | TGTGCCAGTAGTATATCGGGTTTGGCGTCCTATGGCTACACCTTC | CASSISGLASYGYTF
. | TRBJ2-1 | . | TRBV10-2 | TGCGCCAGCAGAGAGCGGAGCTCCTACAATGAGCAGTTCTTC | CASRERSSYNEQFF
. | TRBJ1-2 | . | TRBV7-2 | TGTGCCAGCAGCCCCGGGACTCTAGGCTATGGCTACACCTTC | CASSPGTLGYGYTF
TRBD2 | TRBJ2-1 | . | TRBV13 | TGTGCCAGCAGCTCGACCGAACTAGCGGGAGATTTGAATGAGCAGTTCTTC | CASSSTELAGDLNEQFF
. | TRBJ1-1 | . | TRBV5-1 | TGCGCCAGCAGCTTTGTAGAGGCCCGCACTGAAGCTTTCTTT | CASSFVEARTEAFF
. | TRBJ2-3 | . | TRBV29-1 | TGCAGCGTTGAAGCGGGGATCACAGATACGCAGTATTTT | CSVEAGITDTQYF
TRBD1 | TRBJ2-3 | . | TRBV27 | TGTGCCAGCAGAAATGACTGGACAGGACGGGTAGATACGCAGTATTTT | CASRNDWTGRVDTQYF
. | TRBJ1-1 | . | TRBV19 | TGTGCCAGTAGTATTGGAGAGAACACTGAAGCTTTCTTT | CASSIGENTEAFF
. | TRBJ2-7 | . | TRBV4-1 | TGCGCCAGCAGCCAATCGGGGGTCTACGAGCAGTACTTC | CASSQSGVYEQYF
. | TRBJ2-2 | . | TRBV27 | TGTGCCAGCAGTTTTCTGCGGACATCAGCGAACACCGGGGAGCTGTTTTTT | CASSFLRTSANTGELFF
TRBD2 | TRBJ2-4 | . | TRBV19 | TGTGCCAGTAGTGCGTCGACTAGCAATCGGAAAAACATTCAGTACTTC | CASSASTSNRKNIQYF
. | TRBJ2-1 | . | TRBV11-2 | TGTGCCAGCAGCACTACCGTCTACAATGAGCAGTTCTTC | CASSTTVYNEQFF
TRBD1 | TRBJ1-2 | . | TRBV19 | TGTGCCACCGGATCGGGACAGGGAAGGGGTGGCTACACCTTC | CATGSGQGRGGYTF
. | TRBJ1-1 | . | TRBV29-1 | TGCAGCGTTGAATCCCCCAAGAACACTGAAGCTTTCTTT | CSVESPKNTEAFF
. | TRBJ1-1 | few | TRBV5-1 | TGCGCCAGCAGCATCCCAGGGAACACTGAAGCTTTCTTT | CASSIPGNTEAFF
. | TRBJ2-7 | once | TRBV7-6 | TGTGCCAGCAGCTTATCCCACTCCTTCTACGAGCAGTACTTC | CASSLSHSFYEQYF